The rows below give T cell receptor beta chains drawn from one sample of a study of blood T cell repertoires in COVID-19. Assay used: immunoSEQ multiplex PCR; TCRdb lists only in-frame clones, some missing. The table has 200,000 to 250,000 clones, around 85% seen once. What was sequenced was peripheral blood. The receptors were gathered from a woman younger than 45 who had recovered from COVID-19. Each CDR3 is given with its conserved first and last residue. A D gene is named only where the DNA matches it firmly. Expanded clones are given a class, and other clones once, few, many or no size at all.

>TRBD2|once|TRBV9|TRBJ2-2
TGTGCCAGCAGCGTAGGACTAGCGGGGGGCTACACCGGGGAGCTGTTTTTT
CASSVGLAGGYTGELFF
>-|-|TRBV5-1|TRBJ2-7
TGCGCCAGCAGCTTGGACCGGGGCGAGCAGTACTTC
CASSLDRGEQYF
>-|-|TRBV18|TRBJ2-7
TGTGCCAGCTCGTCTTGGGACACGGCCTACGAGCAGTACTTC
CASSSWDTAYEQYF
>TRBD2|many|TRBV7-9|TRBJ2-3
TGTGCCAGCAGCCCTCTAGCGGGGGGAATCACAGATACGCAGTATTTT
CASSPLAGGITDTQYF
>-|-|TRBV3-1/TRBV3-2|TRBJ1-6
TGTGCCAGCAGCCAAGATGGGGGCCCTTCACCCCTCCACTTT
CASSQDGGPSPLHF
>TRBD1|-|TRBV7-6|TRBJ1-1
TGTGCCAGCAGCCCAACCTCGGACAGGAGCCTCGAAGCTTTCTTT
CASSPTSDRSLEAFF
>-|few|TRBV24-1|TRBJ2-3
TGTGCCACCAGTGGGGCAGGGGACTACACAGATACGCAGTATTTT
CATSGAGDYTDTQYF
>TRBD1|-|TRBV20-1|TRBJ1-3
TGCAGTGCTAGTCCGCCTGGGACAGGGCATGGAAACACCATATATTTT
CSASPPGTGHGNTIYF
>-|-|TRBV7-6|TRBJ2-3
TGTGCCAGCAGCCCCCGCCAGCCTAGCGATCACATGGATACGCAGTATTTT
CASSPRQPSDHMDTQYF
>-|once|TRBV19|TRBJ1-2
TGTGCCAGTAGTATAGATCGCCTTGCGGGGTATGGCTACACCTTC
CASSIDRLAGYGYTF
>TRBD1|-|TRBV15|TRBJ2-5
TGTGCCACCAGCAGATCGGGACAGGGGGCGAAGACCCAGTACTTC
CATSRSGQGAKTQYF
>TRBD2|-|TRBV10-3|TRBJ2-2
TGTGCCATCAGTGAGTTTGGGACTAGAACGAACACCGGGGAGCTGTTTTTT
CAISEFGTRTNTGELFF
>TRBD2|-|TRBV27|TRBJ2-1
TGTGCCAGCAGTTTCCTGAGCGGGGAAGGGGTCGGTGAGCAGTTCTTC
CASSFLSGEGVGEQFF
>-|-|TRBV29-1|TRBJ2-7
TGCAGCGTTGAGGACAGAGGATACGAGCAGTACTTC
CSVEDRGYEQYF
>TRBD1|-|TRBV9|TRBJ2-7
TGTGCCAGCAGCGTAACTTACAGGGGTTACGAGCAGTACTTC
CASSVTYRGYEQYF
>TRBD1|-|TRBV9|TRBJ1-4
TGTGCCAGCAGCGTAGGGGGCGGGACAGCTAATGAAAAACTGTTTTTT
CASSVGGGTANEKLFF
>-|-|TRBV3-1/TRBV3-2|TRBJ1-5
TGTGCCAGCAGCCAAGGCAGGTCCATCAATCAGCCCCAGCATTTT
CASSQGRSINQPQHF
>TRBD1|-|TRBV7-9|TRBJ1-2
TGTGCCAGCAGCCTAGACAGGGGGCTCTATGGCTACACCTTC
CASSLDRGLYGYTF
>TRBD1|few|TRBV18|TRBJ1-4
TGTGCCAGCTCACCATCGGACAGGGGTGGCGAAAAACTGTTTTTT
CASSPSDRGGEKLFF
>-|-|TRBV6-1|TRBJ2-2
TGTGCCAGCAGTGAACAACCACTCCAATCCGCCGGGGAGCTGTTTTTT
CASSEQPLQSAGELFF
>TRBD1|-|TRBV5-5|TRBJ1-3
TGTGCCAGCAGCTTATCGACAGGGAATTCTGGAAACACCATATATTTT
CASSLSTGNSGNTIYF
>TRBD2|-|TRBV13|TRBJ2-7
TGTGCCAGCAGCTTCCTAGGAGACCTCGGCCTAGCGGGTTCCTACGAGCAGTACTTC
CASSFLGDLGLAGSYEQYF
>-|-|TRBV11-2|TRBJ1-4
TGTGCCAGCAGCCGGACCGGGACAACTAATGAAAAACTGTTTTTT
CASSRTGTTNEKLFF
>TRBD1|-|TRBV18|TRBJ1-6
TGTGCCAGCTCACCCGGACAGGGGGCAGATTCACCCCTCCACTTT
CASSPGQGADSPLHF
>TRBD2|-|TRBV5-5|TRBJ2-7
TGTGCCAGCAGCTTGGATGTGCGGGACTACTCGTTC
CASSLDVRDYSF
>-|-|TRBV3-1/TRBV3-2|TRBJ2-1
TGTGCCAGCAGCCAAGATCACGGCGGGTACAATGAGCAGTTCTTC
CASSQDHGGYNEQFF
>TRBD2|-|TRBV5-1|TRBJ2-3
TGCGCCAGCAGCTCAATAAGCGGGGGGGGCACAGATACGCAGTATTTT
CASSSISGGGTDTQYF
>-|-|TRBV11-2|TRBJ2-7
TGTGCCACCGGACGGACTTCCTACGAGCAGTACTTC
CATGRTSYEQYF
>-|once|TRBV5-4|TRBJ1-4
TGTGCCAGCAGCTCCAAGATGGGCTTGGGAACTAATGAAAAACTGTTTTTT
CASSSKMGLGTNEKLFF
>-|once|TRBV7-2|TRBJ2-3
TGTGCCAGCGGGGCCTACACAGATACGCAGTATTTT
CASGAYTDTQYF
>-|-|TRBV7-9|TRBJ2-7
TGTGCCAGCAGCTCATACGGGGGTACCTACGAGCAGTACTTC
CASSSYGGTYEQYF
>TRBD1|-|TRBV10-2|TRBJ1-2
TGCGCCAGCAGTGAACCCGACAGGGTTGGCTACACCTTC
CASSEPDRVGYTF
>-|-|TRBV20-1|TRBJ1-2
TGCAGTGCTAGAGATCTTAGTGGCTACACCTTC
CSARDLSGYTF
>-|-|TRBV30|TRBJ1-1
TGTGCCTGGAGTACAGGGTGGAACACTGAAGCTTTCTTT
CAWSTGWNTEAFF
>-|-|TRBV9|TRBJ1-2
TGTGCCAGCAGCACTGGACAGTCTATTTATGGCTACACCTTC
CASSTGQSIYGYTF
>TRBD2|-|TRBV20-1|TRBJ2-3
TGCAGTGCTAGTGTGGTTCTTTTGCGGGGGTTCGGAGATACGCAGTATTTT
CSASVVLLRGFGDTQYF
>TRBD1|-|TRBV7-9|TRBJ1-1
TGTGCCAGCAGCTCCGACAGGGGGCTTTGGAACACTGAAGCTTTCTTT
CASSSDRGLWNTEAFF
>TRBD2|few|TRBV5-1|TRBJ2-1
TGCGCCAGCAGCTCCGTAGCGGGGGGGCGGGTTGAGCAGTTCTTC
CASSSVAGGRVEQFF
>-|-|TRBV7-2|TRBJ1-2
TGTGCCAGCAGCTTATCCTCTAACTATGGCTACACCTTC
CASSLSSNYGYTF
>TRBD2|-|TRBV9|TRBJ2-5
TGTGCCAGCAGCGTAATTGGCGGGGGGGAGACCCAGTACTTC
CASSVIGGGETQYF
>-|few|TRBV5-4|TRBJ1-3
TGTGCCAGCAGCCCCCATGGGGCCTCAGACACCATATATTTT
CASSPHGASDTIYF
>TRBD1|once|TRBV18|TRBJ1-2
TGTGCCAGCTCATCGACAGGGAACTATGGCTACACCTTC
CASSSTGNYGYTF
>-|-|TRBV6-5|TRBJ1-3
TGTGCCAGCAGTTACACCAGGGTGGGGGGGGACACCATATATTTT
CASSYTRVGGDTIYF
>-|-|TRBV2|TRBJ2-7
TGTGCCAGCAGTCGGACTAACTGGGGTTACGAGCAGTACTTC
CASSRTNWGYEQYF